This TCR beta chain was identified during a study of CD8 T cells in ankylosing spondylitis. General study results and limits: Some motif variants had been reported before (in reactive arthritis synovial fluid and blood). In ankylosing spondylitis blood, a motif of roughly 8 highly homologous TCR beta variants appeared characteristic.

There are many counts of this clonotype. Its antigen remains unknown. 5'-RACE, quantitative and with molecular barcodes, yielded the TCR beta libraries. TCRdb called the 5' RACE reads again in MiXCR, with one record for every CDR3 protein. The sample includes roughly 130,000 distinct CDR3 sequences, 7% to 9% of them seen just once. CDR3 length: 13 amino acids. V gave up 5 bases and J gave up 2 bases; unmatched junction bases: 5. The V gene's germline CDR1 is DFQATT and CDR2 SNEGSKA (reference sequence). The TCR sequence derives from a male donor with ankylosing spondylitis. The chain employs TRBV20-1 and TRBJ2-7; TRBD1 matches at 8 bases. The source material was synovial fluid, either unsorted or a sorted T cell fraction (not recorded which). The CDR3 protein is CSAVRTGTYEQYF. Written as DNA, the CDR3 is TGCAGTGCTGTCCGGACAGGGACCTACGAGCAGTACTTC.